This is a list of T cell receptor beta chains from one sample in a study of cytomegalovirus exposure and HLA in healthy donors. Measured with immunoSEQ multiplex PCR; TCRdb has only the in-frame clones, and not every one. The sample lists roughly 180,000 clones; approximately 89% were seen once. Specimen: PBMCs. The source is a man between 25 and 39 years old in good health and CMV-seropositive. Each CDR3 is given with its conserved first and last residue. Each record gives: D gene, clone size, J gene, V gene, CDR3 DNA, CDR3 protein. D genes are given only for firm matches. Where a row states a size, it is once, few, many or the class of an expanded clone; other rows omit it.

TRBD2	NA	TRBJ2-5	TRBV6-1	TGTGCCAGCAGACTGACTAGCGGGCGGGGGGAGACCCAGTACTTC	CASRLTSGRGETQYF
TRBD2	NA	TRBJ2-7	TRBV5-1	TGCGCCAGCAGCTTGAGCGGGAGGTTCGACGAGCAGTACTTC	CASSLSGRFDEQYF
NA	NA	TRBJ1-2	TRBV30	TGTGCCTGGTTCCGTAGGGGGATAGACTATGGCTACACCTTC	CAWFRRGIDYGYTF
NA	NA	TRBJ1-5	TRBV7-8	TGTGCCAGCAGCCCGCGAGGGAGAGGCCAGCCCCAGCATTTT	CASSPRGRGQPQHF
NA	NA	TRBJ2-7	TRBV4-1	TGCGCCAGCAGCCAAGGGGAGGAGCAGTACTTC	CASSQGEEQYF
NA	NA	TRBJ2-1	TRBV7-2	TGTGCCAGCAGCCTGGACGGGACGAGGCTCTACAATGAGCAGTTCTTC	CASSLDGTRLYNEQFF
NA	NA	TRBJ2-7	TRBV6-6	TGTGCCAGTACGAGAAGCTCCTACGAGCAGTACTTC	CASTRSSYEQYF
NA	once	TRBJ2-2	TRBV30	TGTGCCTGGAGTGTAGAGGCCCCCACCGGGGAGCTGTTTTTT	CAWSVEAPTGELFF
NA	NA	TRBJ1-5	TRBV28	TGTGCCAGCCGATATGAGGGGTATAGCAATCAGCCCCAGCATTTT	CASRYEGYSNQPQHF
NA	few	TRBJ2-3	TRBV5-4	TGTGCCAGCAGCAGGCCACAGTCAGACACAGATACGCAGTATTTT	CASSRPQSDTDTQYF
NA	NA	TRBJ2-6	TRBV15	TGTGCCACCAGCAGAGATCGGGGTATCTACTCTGGGGCCAACGTCCTGACTTTC	CATSRDRGIYSGANVLTF
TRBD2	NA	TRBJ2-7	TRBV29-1	TGCAGCGGGCGGACTAGCGGGAGGGCCGAGCAGTACTTC	CSGRTSGRAEQYF
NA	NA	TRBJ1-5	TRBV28	TGTGCCAGCAGCCGAACCCAACAGGGACAGCCCCAGCATTTT	CASSRTQQGQPQHF
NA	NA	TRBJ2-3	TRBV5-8	TGTGCCAGCAGCTTGGGGTGGAAACCTAGCACAGATACGCAGTATTTT	CASSLGWKPSTDTQYF
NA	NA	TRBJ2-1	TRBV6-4	TGTGCCAGCAGTGTCGACGCAACAAATGAGCAGTTCTTC	CASSVDATNEQFF
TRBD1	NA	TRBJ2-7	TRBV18	TGTGCCAGCTCATCGGACAGGCTCAACTACGAGCAGTACTTC	CASSSDRLNYEQYF
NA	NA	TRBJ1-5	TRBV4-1	TGCGCCAGCAGCCAAGGGGGATTCAATCAGCCCCAGCATTTT	CASSQGGFNQPQHF
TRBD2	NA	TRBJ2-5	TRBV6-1	TGTGCCAGCAGTGATTTTAGCGGGAGGCTGGAGACCCAGTACTTC	CASSDFSGRLETQYF
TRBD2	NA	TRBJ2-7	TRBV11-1	TGTGCCAGCAGCTGGCTAGCGGGAGAGTCCTACGAGCAGTACTTC	CASSWLAGESYEQYF
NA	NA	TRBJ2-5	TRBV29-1	TGCAGCGTCGCTTTGGTTGGGGGATCCCAGTACTTC	CSVALVGGSQYF
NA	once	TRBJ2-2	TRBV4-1	TGCGCCAGCAGCCAAGAAGACGGGGCGATAACCGGGGAGCTGTTTTTT	CASSQEDGAITGELFF
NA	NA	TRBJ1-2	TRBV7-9	TGTGCCAGCAGCTTAGGCGGTAGGGCCACTAACTATGGCTACACCTTC	CASSLGGRATNYGYTF
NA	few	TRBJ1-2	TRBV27	TGTGCCAGCACCCCGAGGACGGGGGGTAACGGCTACACCTTC	CASTPRTGGNGYTF
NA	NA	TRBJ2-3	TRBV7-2	TGTGCCAGCAGCTTAGGGGGGGCGGGATCCACAGATACGCAGTATTTT	CASSLGGAGSTDTQYF
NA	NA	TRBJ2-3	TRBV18	TGTGCCAGCTCACGGGAGCTGGATACAGATACGCAGTATTTT	CASSRELDTDTQYF
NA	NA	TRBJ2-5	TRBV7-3	TGTGCCAGCAGCTTAAAGGGCCCAACGGAGACCCAGTACTTC	CASSLKGPTETQYF
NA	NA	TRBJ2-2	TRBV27	TGTGCCAGCCTTTACGCGAACACCGGGGAGCTGTTTTTT	CASLYANTGELFF
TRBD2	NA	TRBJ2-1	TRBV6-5	TGTGCCAGCAGTAGAACGGGAGGGTCCTACAATGAGCAGTTCTTC	CASSRTGGSYNEQFF
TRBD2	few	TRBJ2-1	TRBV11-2	TGTGCCAGCAGCTTGACTAGCCGGTGGATCGATGAGCAGTTCTTC	CASSLTSRWIDEQFF
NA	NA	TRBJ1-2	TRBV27	TGTGCCAGCAGTGTGGGCCCACCAGGCATATATGGCTACACCTTC	CASSVGPPGIYGYTF
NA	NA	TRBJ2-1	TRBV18	TGTGCCAGCTCGGACCCGATAAAGAGCAATGAGCAGTTCTTC	CASSDPIKSNEQFF
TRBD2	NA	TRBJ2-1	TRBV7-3	TGTGCCAGCAGCTTTAGCGGGAACTCCGAGCAGTTCTTC	CASSFSGNSEQFF